One T cell receptor beta chain is described in this entry. At one end, the junction sequence differs from germline, possibly due to a read error. This CDR3 spans 15 amino acids. CDR1 and CDR2 from the germline V gene are SSHAT and FNYEAQ (reference sequence). Method: immunoSEQ multiplex PCR; TCRdb's copy keeps in-frame clones and lacks some. The data show roughly 100,000 clones, with around nine tenths seen just once and approximately 3.7% held by the top ten. The sample belongs to a study of blood T cell repertoires in COVID-19. Overall study context: Whether acute or convalescent, the COVID-19 samples came from the United States, Italy and Spain. T cells, B-cell-depleted T cells, or PBMCs supplied cDNA or gDNA.

This sequence joins TRBV7-7 and TRBJ2-1, with D possibly matching TRBD1 (9 bases). This receptor was taken from a human donor in a cohort sampled during active COVID-19. Input material: peripheral blood. The CDR3 here is CASSLAGQGGNEQFF. In nucleotides, the CDR3 is TGTGCTAGCAGCTTAGCGGGACAGGGTGGCAATGAGCAGTTCTTC.